The 3 T cell receptor beta chains listed next were all sequenced from one sample in a study of blood T cell repertoires in COVID-19. Profiling relied on immunoSEQ multiplex PCR, and the TCRdb table lists in-frame clones only, not all of them. The sample includes roughly 43,000 clones, just over 85% of them seen just once. Sequencing input: peripheral blood. Receptor source: a man aged 55 to 70 with active COVID-19.

The rearrangement uses TRBV5-4 and TRBJ1-1; tentative D call: TRBD1 (5 bases). CDR1 and CDR2 from the germline V gene are SGHNT and YYREEE (reference sequence). CDR3 size: 15 residues. V was cut by 0 bases and J by 1 base, with 10 bases left in between. The CDR3 is CASSLATTGNTEAFF. The CDR3 region has the DNA TGTGCCAGCAGCTTGGCCACAACAGGGAACACTGAAGCTTTCTTT.

This clone was found once. This chain uses TRBV12-5 with TRBJ1-6, with 8 positions matching TRBD1. The CDR3 contains 17 residues. Germline V gives CDR1 LGHNT, CDR2 FRNRAP. V lost 0 bases and J lost 9; bases outside the gene matches: 10. CDR3 amino acids: CASGLVIGDRPFSPLHF. The CDR3 nucleotides read TGTGCTAGTGGTTTGGTAATAGGGGACAGGCCCTTTTCACCCCTCCACTTT.

The chain is built from TRBV2 and TRBJ1-2; maybe TRBD1 (5 bases). V dropped 3 bases and J dropped 1 base, with 12 bases sitting between them. This CDR3 is built from 15 residues. Germline V lookup: CDR1 SNHLY, CDR2 FYNNEI. CDR3 DNA: TGTGCCAGCAGTGATGCAGGGTTAGTTAACTATGGCTACACCTTC. It yields the protein CASSDAGLVNYGYTF. Full variable domain (missing parts from reference TRBV2 and TRBJ1-2): EPEVTQTPSHQVTQMGQEVILRCVPISNHLYFYWYRQILGQKVEFLVSFYNNEISEKSEIFDDQFSVERPDGSNFTLKIRSTKLEDSAMYFCASSDAGLVNYGYTFGSGTRLTVV.